This TCR beta chain was profiled in a study of regulatory T cells in long-lasting Graves disease. Broader study findings: Gene preferences differed: TRBV28, TRBJ1-2, TRBJ2-5 in persistent cases.

Sequencing libraries for TCR beta were prepared with iRepertoire HTBI primers and Arm-PCR of CDR3 regions. In the authors' workflow: From all samples, identification returned roughly 15 TRBJ and 60 to 80 TRBV segments. TCRdb reanalysed the multiplex PCR reads using MiXCR and keeps one entry per CDR3 protein. The V and J calls, along with clone size, are taken from TCRdb and not from the paper's own processing. The table has approximately 440,000 distinct CDR3 sequences, around 15% seen once. Time point specified: newly diagnosed GD, antithyroid drugs for less than 3 months. The authors made the TCR library using RNA they extracted from PBMCs. Patients hailed from an endocrinology department in Xi'an, China. Notes on this clonotype: Its antigen is unknown.

From germline, CDR1 is KGHDR and CDR2 SFDVKD. With 4 bases clipped from V and 0 bases from J, the junction kept 9 bases outside the gene matches. The CDR3 is 18 residues long. The data were also submitted as part of a second study, on T cells in Graves' hyperthyroidism and ophthalmopathy. This second report adds: First-round RT-PCR targeting the TCR CDR3 was performed with the HTBI primer set.

The sequence was collected from a man aged 40-50 years with Graves disease. The chain combines TRBV24-1 with TRBJ2-1; 9 positions agree with TRBD2. The sample consisted of peripheral blood mononuclear cells (PBMCs), taken at new diagnosis, from a patient treated with antithyroid drugs. The CDR3 here is CATSEKRLAESSYNEQFF. The CDR3 DNA reads TGTGCCACCAGTGAGAAGAGACTAGCGGAGAGCTCCTACAATGAGCAGTTCTTC.